This TCR beta chain was profiled in a study of T cells after yellow fever vaccination. Whole-study context: SMART-Seq v4 Ultra Low Input served to prepare low-cell-number fractions. Study-wide results and limits: Peaking faster, on day 5 versus 15, the secondary response was nonetheless weaker. Few clonotypes appeared in both CD4 and CD8 compartments.

Turning to this clonotype: What it binds is unknown.

The germline gives CDR1 MNHEY, CDR2 SVGAGI. CDR3 length: 13 amino acids. The V end was cut by 6 bases, the J end by 1 base, with 9 bases between. UMIs and a universal primer site were added when TCR cDNA was made by 5'RACE template switching. TCRdb called the 5' RACE reads again in MiXCR, with one record for every CDR3 protein. This sample yields 200,000 to 250,000 distinct CDR3 sequences, of which about 3% are seen a single time; under 3.5% belongs to the top ten. The source of this sequence is a man in his late teens or twenties who received the YFV17D yellow fever vaccine. Source: CD4+ T cells sorted from PBMCs, taken 10 days after the yellow fever booster vaccination. The chain couples TRBV6-5 to TRBJ1-1; no definite D call. CDR3 residues: CASRWVGNTEAFF. CDR3 sequence (DNA): TGTGCCAGCAGATGGGTCGGGAACACTGAAGCTTTCTTT.